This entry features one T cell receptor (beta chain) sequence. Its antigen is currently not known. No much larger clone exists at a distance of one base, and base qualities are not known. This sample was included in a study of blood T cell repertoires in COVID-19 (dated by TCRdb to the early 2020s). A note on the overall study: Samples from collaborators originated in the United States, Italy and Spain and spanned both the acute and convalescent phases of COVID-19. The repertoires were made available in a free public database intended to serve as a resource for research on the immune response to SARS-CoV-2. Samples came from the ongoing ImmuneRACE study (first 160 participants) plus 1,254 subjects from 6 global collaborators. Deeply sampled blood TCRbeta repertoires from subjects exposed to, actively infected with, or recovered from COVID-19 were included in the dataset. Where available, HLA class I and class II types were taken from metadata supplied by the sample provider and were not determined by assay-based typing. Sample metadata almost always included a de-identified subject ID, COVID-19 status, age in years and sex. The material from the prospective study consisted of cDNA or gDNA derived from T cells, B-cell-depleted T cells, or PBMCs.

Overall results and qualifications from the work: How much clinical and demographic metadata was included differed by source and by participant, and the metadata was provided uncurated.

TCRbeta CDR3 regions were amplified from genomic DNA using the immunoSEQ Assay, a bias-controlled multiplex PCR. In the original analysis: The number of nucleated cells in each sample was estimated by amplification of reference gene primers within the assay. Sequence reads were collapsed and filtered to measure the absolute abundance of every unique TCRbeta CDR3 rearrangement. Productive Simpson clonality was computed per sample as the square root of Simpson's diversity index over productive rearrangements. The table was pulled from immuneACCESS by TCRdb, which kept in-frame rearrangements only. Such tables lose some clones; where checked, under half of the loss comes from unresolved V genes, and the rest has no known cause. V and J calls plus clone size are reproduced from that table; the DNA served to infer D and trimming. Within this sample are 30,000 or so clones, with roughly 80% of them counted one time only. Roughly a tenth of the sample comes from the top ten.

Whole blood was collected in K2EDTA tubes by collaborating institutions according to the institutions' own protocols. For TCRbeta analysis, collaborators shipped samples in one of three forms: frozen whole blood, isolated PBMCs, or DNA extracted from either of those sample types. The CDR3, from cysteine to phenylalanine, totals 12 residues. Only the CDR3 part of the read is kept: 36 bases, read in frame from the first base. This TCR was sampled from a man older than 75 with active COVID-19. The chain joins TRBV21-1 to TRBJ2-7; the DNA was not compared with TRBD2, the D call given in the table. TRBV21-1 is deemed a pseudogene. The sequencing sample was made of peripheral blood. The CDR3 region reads CASSSEVSEQYF. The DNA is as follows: TGTGCCAGCAGCAGTGAGGTCAGCGAGCAGTACTTC.